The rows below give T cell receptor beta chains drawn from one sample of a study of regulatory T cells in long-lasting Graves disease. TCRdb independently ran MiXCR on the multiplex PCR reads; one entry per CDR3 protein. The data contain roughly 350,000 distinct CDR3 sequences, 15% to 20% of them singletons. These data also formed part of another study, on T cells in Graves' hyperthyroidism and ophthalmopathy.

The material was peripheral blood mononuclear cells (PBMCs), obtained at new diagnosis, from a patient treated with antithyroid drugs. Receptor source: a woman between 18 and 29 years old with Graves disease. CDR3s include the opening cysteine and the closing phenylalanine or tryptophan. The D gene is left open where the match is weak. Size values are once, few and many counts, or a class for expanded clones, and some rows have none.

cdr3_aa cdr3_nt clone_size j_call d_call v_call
CASSASWTGELFF TGTGCCAGCAGCGCCTCCTGGACCGGGGAGCTGTTTTTT - TRBJ2-2 - TRBV9
CASSPDNEKLFF TGTGCCAGCAGCCCCGATAATGAAAAACTGTTTTTT few TRBJ1-4 - TRBV4-2
CASSQGGIGSPLHF TGTGCCAGCAGCCAGGGGGGAATAGGATCACCCCTCCACTTT - TRBJ1-6 TRBD1 TRBV25-1
CASSQRAYNEQFF TGCGCCAGCAGCCAGCGGGCTTACAATGAGCAGTTCTTC - TRBJ2-1 - TRBV5-1
CSATRQAAEAFF TGCAGTGCTACGCGACAGGCCGCTGAAGCTTTCTTT many TRBJ1-1 - TRBV20-1
CASSPGHSYEQYF TGCGCCAGCAGTCCGGGACACTCCTACGAGCAGTACTTC many TRBJ2-7 - TRBV5-1
CATSDARRGNEQFF TGTGCCACCAGTGACGCCCGACGGGGCAATGAGCAGTTCTTC many TRBJ2-1 - TRBV24-1
CASRGGIVTEAFF TGTGCCAGCAGAGGAGGTATAGTCACTGAAGCTTTCTTT few TRBJ1-1 - TRBV2
CAIRPGLDRNTQYF TGTGCCATCAGACCGGGCCTGGACCGAAATACGCAGTATTTT - TRBJ2-3 - TRBV10-3
CASSGGLAGASGVDTQYF TGTGCCAGCAGCGGAGGACTAGCGGGAGCCTCTGGGGTAGATACGCAGTATTTT few TRBJ2-3 TRBD2 TRBV9
CSAPHVNTDTQYF TGCAGTGCTCCTCACGTAAACACAGATACGCAGTATTTT many TRBJ2-3 - TRBV20-1
CAITGTYGYTF TGTGCCATCACAGGGACCTATGGCTACACCTTC many TRBJ1-2 - TRBV18
CARSRGPRNTEGFF TGTGCGAGGAGCCGGGGGCCGAGGAACACTGAAGGTTTCTTT - TRBJ1-1 - TRBV3-1
CAWRKTGAIYNEQFF TGTGCCTGGAGGAAGACAGGGGCGATCTACAATGAGCAGTTCTTC many TRBJ2-1 TRBD1 TRBV30
CASSFGDRGNTEAFF TGTGCCAGCAGTTTTGGAGACAGGGGGAACACTGAAGCTTTCTTT many TRBJ1-1 TRBD1 TRBV12-3/TRBV12-4
CASSYLRDSYYEQYF TGTGCCAGCAGTTACTTGCGGGACAGCTACTACGAGCAGTACTTC many TRBJ2-7 - TRBV6-5
CATAPGQATDTQYF TGTGCCACCGCCCCTGGACAGGCCACAGATACGCAGTATTTT many TRBJ2-3 TRBD1 TRBV24-1